This T cell receptor (beta chain) was sequenced during a study of blood T cell repertoires in COVID-19. Study context: The United States, Italy and Spain were the sources of the acute and convalescent COVID-19 samples. Sources were T cells, B-cell-depleted T cells, or PBMCs; the material itself was cDNA or gDNA.

As handled by the study authors: Using reference gene primer amplification, nucleated cell counts were estimated. The repertoire was sequenced with immunoSEQ multiplex PCR; TCRdb's copy has only in-frame clones and lacks some. That table supplies the V and J calls and clone size; D and trimming were determined from the DNA. The table includes about 81,000 clones, over 70% detected once. CDR1 is GTSNPN and CDR2 is SVGIG in the germline V gene (reference sequence). The trim removed 6 bases at V and 6 bases at J, leaving 12 bases unmatched. CDR3 size: 15 residues. The V and J genes are TRBV30 and TRBJ2-1, with 9 positions matching TRBD1. This receptor was obtained from a woman in her forties or fifties with acute or convalescent COVID-19. Sequenced input: peripheral blood. The CDR3 bases are TGTGCCTGCCCCCTCCAGACAGGGGGGCTCAATGAGCAGTTCTTC. Translation gives CACPLQTGGLNEQFF.